This T cell receptor (beta chain) appears in the sequencing data of a study of cytotoxic CD8 clonotypes in ibrutinib-treated CLL. Study summary: Among the samples, the mean was about 270,000 productive templates and roughly 96,000 productive rearrangements. General observations from the study: Clonality rose at ibrutinib response and fell back toward baseline at progression.

Germline V gene data show CDR1 as GTSNPN and CDR2 as SVGIG (reference sequence). The CDR3 contains 14 residues. V shed 0 bases and J shed 5 bases, with 13 bases lying between them. Some clones are missing from TCRdb's copy, which holds only in-frame ones; the method was immunoSEQ multiplex PCR. The table lists about 60,000 clones, roughly 50% of them singletons, with more than 20% in the top ten. Regarding this clone: Its antigen is not known.

This specimen consisted of PBMCs, obtained at disease progression, from a patient treated with ibrutinib. This rearrangement joins TRBV30 to TRBJ2-5; D is uncertain. The sequence was obtained from a human donor with chronic lymphocytic leukemia. CDR3: CAWSVGGSSETQYF. CDR3 coding DNA: TGTGCCTGGAGTGTAGGTGGCAGTTCGGAGACCCAGTACTTC.